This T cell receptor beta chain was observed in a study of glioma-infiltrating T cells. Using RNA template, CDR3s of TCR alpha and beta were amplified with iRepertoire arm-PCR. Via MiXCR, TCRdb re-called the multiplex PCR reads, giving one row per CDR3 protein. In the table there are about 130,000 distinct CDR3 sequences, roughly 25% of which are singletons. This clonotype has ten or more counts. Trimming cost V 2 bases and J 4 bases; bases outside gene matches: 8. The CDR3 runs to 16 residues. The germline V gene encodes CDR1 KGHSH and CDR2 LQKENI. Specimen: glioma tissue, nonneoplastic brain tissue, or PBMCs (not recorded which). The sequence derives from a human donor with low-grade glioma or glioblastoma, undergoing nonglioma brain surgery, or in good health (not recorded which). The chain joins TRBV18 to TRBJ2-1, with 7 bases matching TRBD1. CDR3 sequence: CASSPKTGFGYNEQFF. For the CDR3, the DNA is TGTGCCAGCTCACCAAAGACAGGGTTCGGGTACAATGAGCAGTTCTTC.